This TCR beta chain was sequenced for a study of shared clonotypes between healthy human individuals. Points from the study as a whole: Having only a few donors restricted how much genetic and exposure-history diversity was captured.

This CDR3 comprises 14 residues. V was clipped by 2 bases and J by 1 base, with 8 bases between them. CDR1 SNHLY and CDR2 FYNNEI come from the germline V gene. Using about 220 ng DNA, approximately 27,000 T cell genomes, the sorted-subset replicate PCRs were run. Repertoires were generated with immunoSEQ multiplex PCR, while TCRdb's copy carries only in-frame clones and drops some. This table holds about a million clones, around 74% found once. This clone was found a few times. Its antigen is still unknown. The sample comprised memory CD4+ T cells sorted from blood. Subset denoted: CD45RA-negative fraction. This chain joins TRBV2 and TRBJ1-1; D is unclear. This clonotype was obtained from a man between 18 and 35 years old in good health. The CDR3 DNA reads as TGTGCCAGCAGTGAAAATCTCGGGAACACTGAAGCTTTCTTT. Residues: CASSENLGNTEAFF.